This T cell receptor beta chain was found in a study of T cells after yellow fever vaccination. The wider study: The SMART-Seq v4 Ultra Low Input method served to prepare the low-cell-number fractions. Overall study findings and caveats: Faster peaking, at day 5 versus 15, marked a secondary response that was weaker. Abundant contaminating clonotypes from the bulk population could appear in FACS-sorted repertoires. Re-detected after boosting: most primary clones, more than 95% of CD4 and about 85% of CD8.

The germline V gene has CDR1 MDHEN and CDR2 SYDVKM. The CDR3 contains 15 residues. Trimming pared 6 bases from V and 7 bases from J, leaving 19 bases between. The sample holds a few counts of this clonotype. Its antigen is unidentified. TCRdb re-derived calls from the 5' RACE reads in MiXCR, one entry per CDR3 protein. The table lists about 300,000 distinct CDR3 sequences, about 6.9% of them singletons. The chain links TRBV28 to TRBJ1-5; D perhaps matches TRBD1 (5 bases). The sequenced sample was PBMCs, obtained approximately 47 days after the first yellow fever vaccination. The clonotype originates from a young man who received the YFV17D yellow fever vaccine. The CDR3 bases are TGTGCCAGCAGCGTACCCCAGGGTCTTGGGCAGCCCCAGCATTTT. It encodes CASSVPQGLGQPQHF.